This TCR beta chain was recovered during a study of T cells in Graves' hyperthyroidism and ophthalmopathy. Overall study results and limits: Ophthalmopathy and stable hyperthyroidism were separated by a 13 V-J model.

The authors deemed Graves' hyperthyroidism stable absent ophthalmopathy progression within 18 months. The ends were cut back, 0 bases at V and 5 bases at J, with 15 bases in the middle. CDR3 length equals 15 residues. Germline CDR1 and CDR2: DFQATT and SNEGSKA (reference sequence). This clonotype was observed at least ten times. No antigen is known for it. What was amplified from RNA transcripts were TCR beta CDR3 regions. The TCR CDR3 first-round RT-PCR relied on the HTBI primer set. TCRdb itself ran the multiplex PCR reads through MiXCR, one entry per CDR3 protein. Of hundreds of thousands of distinct CDR3 sequences in the sample, about 15% were seen once.

The chain employs TRBV20-1 and TRBJ2-3; perhaps TRBD2 as D (5 bases). The source material was blood. This receptor was identified in a woman aged 18-29 years with Graves' hyperthyroidism. The CDR3: CSARDPSGDGDTQYF. CDR3 sequence (DNA): TGCAGTGCTAGAGACCCCTCCGGGGATGGAGATACGCAGTATTTT.